Below are 26 T cell receptor beta chains sequenced from a single sample in a study of blood T cell repertoires in COVID-19. Method: immunoSEQ multiplex PCR; TCRdb's copy keeps in-frame clones and lacks some. The table has hundreds of thousands of clones, 85% to 90% seen once. The sample consisted of peripheral blood. These receptors all come from a man older than 75 with acute or convalescent COVID-19.

J is TRBJ1-6 and V is TRBV6-2 or TRBV6-3; no clear D. This CDR3 spans 13 amino acids. Trimming stripped 5 bases from V and 6 bases from J, with 8 bases between. CDR1 MNHEY and CDR2 SVGEGT come from the germline V gene. The CDR3 DNA follows: TGTGCCAGCAGTAACGGGGTTAATTCACCCCTCCACTTT. It is translated as CASSNGVNSPLHF.

V is TRBV28 and J is TRBJ1-5, with D perhaps matching TRBD1 (6 bases). This CDR3 region has 15 residues. V was cut by 2 bases and J by 11 bases, with 19 bases left in between. Germline-derived CDR1 and CDR2 are MDHEN and SYDVKM. CDR3 in DNA: TGTGCCAGCAGTTTAAGCCAGGGGACCAGGAAGGCCCAGCATTTT. This sequence encodes CASSLSQGTRKAQHF.

This clone was recorded once. This rearrangement joins TRBV28 to TRBJ2-3, with TRBD2 identical over 13 bases. Germline V gene sequence: CDR1 MDHEN, CDR2 SYDVKM. Unmatched junction bases numbered 3, after V lost 4 bases and J lost 5 bases. CDR3 length equals 15 residues. The CDR3 nucleotides are TGTGCCAGCAGTTCGACTAGCGGGAGGCTAGATACGCAGTATTTT. Its protein is CASSSTSGRLDTQYF.

The V call is TRBV19, the J call TRBJ2-7; 12 positions match TRBD1. Losses at the gene ends were 7 bases for V and 7 bases for J; bases not matched to a gene: 5. The CDR3 loop spans 13 amino acids. Germline V gene data show CDR1 as LNHDA and CDR2 as SQIVND (reference sequence). The CDR3, as DNA: TGTGCCAGTACGGGACAGGGGGCACAGGAGCAGTACTTC. It yields the protein CASTGQGAQEQYF.

This clone has only a few counts. V and J are TRBV6-2 or TRBV6-3 and TRBJ1-5, with D unresolved. Germline values: CDR1 MNHEY, CDR2 SVGEGT. Trimming cost V 5 bases and J 6 bases, with 17 bases left between them. This CDR3 region has 15 residues. This CDR3 is CASSIPTQAGQPQHF. The CDR3 DNA follows: TGTGCCAGCAGTATACCAACCCAGGCCGGTCAGCCCCAGCATTTT.

The J gene is TRBJ1-6, the V gene TRBV9; D is perhaps TRBD1 (5 bases). V dropped 0 bases and J dropped 10 bases, with 11 bases sitting between them. Germline loops: CDR1 SGDLS, CDR2 YYNGEE. The CDR3 spans 14 residues. CDR3 protein: CASSVDLGGSPLHF. Here the CDR3 DNA reads TGTGCCAGCAGCGTAGATCTCGGGGGGTCACCCCTCCACTTT. Filled out from reference TRBV9 and TRBJ1-6, the complete variable domain reads DSGVTQTPKHLITATGQRVTLRCSPRSGDLSVYWYQQSLDQGLQFLIQYYNGEERAKGNILERFSAQQFPDLHSELNLSSLELGDSALYFCASSVDLGGSPLHFGNGTRLTVT.

The gene calls are TRBV7-3 and TRBJ2-2; no firm D call. From germline, CDR1 is SGHTA and CDR2 FQGTGA. This CDR3 has 14 residues. V was trimmed by 3 bases and J by 2 bases, leaving 7 bases between them. CDR3 DNA: TGTGCCAGCAGCTTGTCAGGAAACACCGGGGAGCTGTTTTTT. It specifies CASSLSGNTGELFF.

The chain links TRBV7-6 to TRBJ2-4; maybe TRBD1 (6 bases). CDR1 and CDR2 (germline): SGHVS, FNYEAQ. CDR3 length: 17 residues. V lost 5 bases and J 0 bases, leaving 17 bases between the germline ends. The CDR3 DNA reads TGTGCCAGCAGCCCAGGGGCAGACAGGCTAGCCAAAAACATTCAGTACTTC. Translating gives CASSPGADRLAKNIQYF.

Points on this clone: A read error may account for a junction end that differs from germline. The genes are TRBV18 and TRBJ2-1, with D unclear. The CDR3 has 13 residues. Germline CDR1 is KGHSH and CDR2 is LQKENI. CDR3 sequence (DNA): TGTGCCAGCTCACCACCGCCCTATAATGAGCAGTTCTTC. Translated, it gives CASSPPPYNEQFF.

This clone was counted once. The J gene is TRBJ2-4, the V gene TRBV11-1, with 8 nucleotides matching TRBD1. V was clipped by 5 bases and J by 7 bases; unmatched bases: 10. This CDR3 is built from 15 residues. The germline CDR1 and CDR2 sequences are SGHAT and FQDESV (reference sequence). The CDR3 protein is CASSRRQGTVNIQYF. The CDR3 nucleotides read TGTGCCAGCAGCAGAAGACAGGGGACGGTGAACATTCAGTACTTC.

The chain employs TRBV21-1 and TRBJ1-4; TRBD1, the D gene given by the table, was not confirmed from the DNA. TRBV21-1 is given as a pseudogene. The CDR3 is 20 residues long. The CDR3: CASGFPVCGQGAWVLKKLFF. The CDR3 region has the DNA TGTGCCAGTGGTTTCCCTGTCTGTGGACAGGGGGCGTGGGTCCTGAAAAAACTGTTTTTT.

The rearrangement uses TRBV15 and TRBJ1-2; TRBD1 might be the D (6 bases). CDR1 is LNHNV and CDR2 is YYDKDF in the germline V gene (reference sequence). The CDR3 totals 15 residues. V was clipped by 0 bases and J by 0 bases, with 8 bases between them. The CDR3 DNA reads TGTGCCACCAGCAGAGAGGGGGCAGCTAACTATGGCTACACCTTC. Its translation: CATSREGAANYGYTF.

The chain recombines TRBV4-2 with TRBJ2-3; 10 bases agree with TRBD2. CDR3 length: 17 residues. The germline gives CDR1 LGHNA, CDR2 YNFKEQ. Germline trimming cut 0 bases from V and 2 bases from J; bases unmatched to any gene: 5. The CDR3 DNA sequence: TGTGCCAGCAGCCAAGAGACTAGCGGGCAACCCACAGATACGCAGTATTTT. Translating gives CASSQETSGQPTDTQYF.

This clone was found once. This chain links TRBV5-1 with TRBJ2-2; 8 bases align to TRBD2. Germline lookup yields CDR1 SGHRS and CDR2 YFSETQ. The CDR3 length is 16 residues. The ends lost 5 bases at V and 2 bases at J; junction bases unmatched: 8. The CDR3 protein is CASSSTSVSNTGELFF. Written as DNA, the CDR3 is TGCGCCAGCAGTTCGACTAGCGTATCTAACACCGGGGAGCTGTTTTTT.

The chain couples TRBV18 to TRBJ1-6; 9 bases map to TRBD1. The CDR3 loop spans 19 amino acids. J lost 0 bases, V lost 1 base, and 7 bases had no gene match. Germline lookup yields CDR1 KGHSH and CDR2 LQKENI. CDR3 amino acids: CASSPLPPTGGSYNSPLHF. The DNA for the CDR3 is TGTGCCAGCTCACCACTACCTCCGACAGGGGGCTCCTATAATTCACCCCTCCACTTT. The variable domain in full, with the rest retrieved from reference TRBV18 and TRBJ1-6, is NAGVMQNPRHLVRRRGQEARLRCSPMKGHSHVYWYRQLPEEGLKFMVYLQKENIIDESGMPKERFSAEFPKEGPSILRIQQVVRGDSAAYFCASSPLPPTGGSYNSPLHFGNGTRLTVT.

The V and J genes are TRBV19 and TRBJ2-3; TRBD2 matches 7 bases. The V gene end was trimmed by 6 bases and the J gene end by 2 bases; junction bases not matched to a gene: 8. The germline CDR1 and CDR2 sequences are LNHDA and SQIVND (reference sequence). This CDR3 has 15 residues. The chain's CDR3 is CASRSTGTNTDTQYF. The CDR3, as DNA: TGTGCCAGTAGGTCGACCGGGACTAACACAGATACGCAGTATTTT.

The chain carries TRBV11-2 and TRBJ2-7; 8 bases are shared with TRBD1. The CDR3 sequence is 14 residues long. Germline lookup yields CDR1 SGHAT and CDR2 FQNNGV. V gave up 5 bases and J gave up 3 bases; unmatched junction bases: 6. The chain's CDR3 is CASSAFGQGYEQYF. In DNA form, the CDR3 reads TGTGCCAGCAGCGCCTTCGGACAGGGCTACGAGCAGTACTTC.

This chain uses TRBV29-1 with TRBJ1-2, with unresolved D. Germline CDR1 is SQVTM and CDR2 is ANQGSEA. Trimming stripped 4 bases from V and 0 bases from J, with 6 bases between. The CDR3 is made up of 12 amino acids. DNA of the CDR3: TGCAGCGTTGCAATAGCTAACTATGGCTACACCTTC. Its protein product is CSVAIANYGYTF.

V gene TRBV10-3 combines with J gene TRBJ2-7; perhaps TRBD2 as D (5 bases). V was clipped by 3 bases and J by 2 bases, with 17 bases between them. Per germline, CDR1 ENHRY and CDR2 SYGVKD. The CDR3 covers 16 residues. The CDR3 region has the DNA TGTGCCATCAGTGATTCCGGACTGATCATTACCTACGAGCAGTACTTC. Its translation is CAISDSGLIITYEQYF.

The CDR3 nucleotides read TGTGCCAGCAACCCCGGGGGACCTCAAAATCAGCCCCAGCATTTT. Amino acid sequence: CASNPGGPQNQPQHF. V and J are TRBV28 and TRBJ1-5; D possibly corresponds to TRBD1 (5 bases). V lost 7 bases and J 4 bases, leaving 17 bases between the germline ends. There are 15 residues in the CDR3. Per the germline V gene, CDR1 is MDHEN and CDR2 is SYDVKM.

This chain joins TRBV7-3 and TRBJ2-2, with 8 positions matching TRBD1. The ends lost 3 bases at V and 4 bases at J; junction bases unmatched: 4. Germline CDR1 and CDR2: SGHTA and FQGTGA. CDR3 length equals 15 residues. The CDR3 is CASSLTGVGTGELFF. The CDR3 DNA is TGTGCCAGCAGCTTGACAGGGGTGGGCACCGGGGAGCTGTTTTTT.

This chain links TRBV14 with TRBJ1-6, with no clear D. Trimming removed 2 bases from V and 7 bases from J, with 6 bases in between. Germline-derived CDR1 and CDR2 are SGHDN and FVKESK. This CDR3 contains 13 residues. This chain's CDR3 is CASSQFGNSPLHF. CDR3 nucleotides: TGTGCCAGCAGCCAATTCGGGAATTCACCCCTCCACTTT. Full variable domain (missing parts from reference TRBV14 and TRBJ1-6): EAGVTQFPSHSVIEKGQTVTLRCDPISGHDNLYWYRRVMGKEIKFLLHFVKESKQDESGMPNNRFLAERTGGTYSTLKVQPAELEDSGVYFCASSQFGNSPLHFGNGTRLTVT.

The V call is TRBV18, the J call TRBJ2-7, with 8 positions matching TRBD2. Looked up from germline, CDR1 is KGHSH and CDR2 is LQKENI. This CDR3 comprises 14 residues. V shed 4 bases and J 2 bases; nucleotides not matched to a gene: 4. The CDR3 here is CASSRDSGTYEQYF. CDR3 DNA: TGTGCCAGCTCACGGGATAGCGGGACCTACGAGCAGTACTTC.

This clone is a singleton in its sample. Other DNA sequences in the sample encode the same CDR3. The chain combines TRBV20-1 with TRBJ2-5; D unclear. This CDR3 contains 10 residues. CDR1 is DFQATT and CDR2 is SNEGSKA in the germline V gene (reference sequence). The ends were cut back, 3 bases at V and 4 bases at J, with 3 bases in the middle. CDR3 sequence reads: CSARRETQYF. Here the CDR3 DNA reads TGCAGTGCTAGGAGAGAGACCCAGTACTTC.

The rearrangement links TRBV6-2 or TRBV6-3 to TRBJ2-3; no definite D call. The CDR3 is made up of 11 amino acids. Germline assignment: CDR1 MNHEY and CDR2 SVGEGT. Trimming shortened V by 5 bases and J by 2 bases, and 2 bases separated the two germline ends. This CDR3 reads CASSHTDTQYF. The CDR3 DNA reads as TGTGCCAGCAGTCACACAGATACGCAGTATTTT.

A single count supports this clone. The V call is TRBV7-2, the J call TRBJ1-6; 10 nucleotides agree with TRBD1. CDR1 is SGHTA, CDR2 FQGNSA, per germline. This CDR3 has 16 amino acids. V shed 5 bases, J shed 7 bases, and the junction held 8 bases outside the gene matches. The CDR3, as DNA: TGTGCCAGCAGCCCCTACCCGGGACAGGGGAATTCACCCCTCCACTTT. It yields the protein CASSPYPGQGNSPLHF.